This T cell receptor (beta chain) is drawn from a study of Ad26.COV2.S vaccination and SARS-CoV-2 variants. Per the germline V gene, CDR1 is SGHAT and CDR2 is FQNNGV. The CDR3 covers 17 residues. The V gene end was trimmed by 3 bases and the J gene end by 5 bases; junction bases not matched to a gene: 6. The assay was immunoSEQ multiplex PCR, and TCRdb's table has in-frame clones only and misses some. In the table there are hundreds of thousands of clones, 80% to 90% of which are singletons. Treatment reported: 15 to 20 received Ad26.COV2.S at low or high dose, single or two shots; five or six received placebo; per-sample allocation not given. Sampling was performed 63 days after the first vaccine or placebo injection.

The sequenced sample was peripheral blood, obtained in a trial of Ad26.COV2.S vaccine versus placebo. The genes are TRBV11-2 and TRBJ2-5, with 16 bases that match TRBD2. The clonotype was recovered from a person between 18 and 65 years old who received the Ad26.COV2.S COVID-19 vaccine or a placebo. CDR3 in amino acids: CASSFGTSGGAHETQYF. In DNA, the CDR3 is TGTGCCAGCAGCTTCGGGACTAGCGGGGGGGCCCACGAGACCCAGTACTTC.